The next 16 T cell receptor beta chains were all read from a single sample in a study of T cells in Graves' hyperthyroidism and ophthalmopathy. What was amplified from RNA transcripts were TCR beta CDR3 regions. First-round RT-PCR targeting the TCR CDR3 was performed with the HTBI primer set. Each CDR3 protein gets one entry after TCRdb re-called the multiplex PCR reads with MiXCR. The table lists 450,000 to 600,000 distinct CDR3 sequences, 12% to 15% of them singletons, with approximately 14% in the top ten. The sequenced sample consisted of blood. The receptors derive from a woman aged 40 to 50 with Graves' hyperthyroidism.

This clonotype has just a few counts. The chain combines TRBV28 with TRBJ2-5; no reliable D call. The CDR3 covers 13 residues. Germline V gene sequence: CDR1 MDHEN, CDR2 SYDVKM. V was clipped by 3 bases and J by 1 base, with 6 bases between them. The CDR3 region has the DNA TGTGCCAGCAGTTTTAACATCCAAGAGACCCAGTACTTC. Its protein is CASSFNIQETQYF.

This clonotype was detected ten times or more. This chain links TRBV5-1 with TRBJ1-1, with 7 bases lining up with TRBD1. The CDR3 is 14 amino acids. Germline CDR1 and CDR2: SGHRS and YFSETQ. V was pared by 4 bases and J by 3 bases, with 6 bases of the junction left unmatched. In DNA, the CDR3 is TGCGCCAGCAGCGTCCGGGACAGCTACACTGAAGCTTTCTTT. As protein: CASSVRDSYTEAFF.

About this clonotype itself: The CDR3 carries no conserved terminal phenylalanine or tryptophan, so it likely arises from a read error. It is unclear where the CDR3 begins or ends on the DNA, so no DNA is shown, and the CDR3 is as TCRdb lists it. This chain's CDR3 is CSASSPPRLD. The chain is built from TRBV20-1 and TRBJ2-7; TRBD2 is taken as the D call from the table, unchecked against the DNA. The CDR3 spans 10 amino acids, including both terminal residues. CDR1 DFQATT and CDR2 SNEGSKA come from the germline V gene (reference sequence).

The table lists this clonotype with many counts. The chain employs TRBV28 and TRBJ2-3, with 10 bases lining up with TRBD2. J gave up 0 bases and V 2 bases, and 5 bases lay outside the gene matches. CDR1 is MDHEN and CDR2 is SYDVKM in the germline V gene. The length of the CDR3 is 17 residues. CDR3 loop: CASSLEPSGSSTDTQYF. CDR3 nucleotides: TGTGCCAGCAGTTTAGAGCCTAGCGGGAGTAGCACAGATACGCAGTATTTT.

Ten or more counts support this clonotype. The chain combines TRBV10-1 with TRBJ2-7; D call uncertain. CDR1 is WNHNN and CDR2 is SYGVQD in the germline V gene (reference sequence). The CDR3 loop spans 15 amino acids. V was pared by 0 bases and J by 0 bases, with 9 bases between. The CDR3 DNA is TGCGCCAGCAGTGAGTCCGTGGGTAGCTCCTACGAGCAGTACTTC. It yields the protein CASSESVGSSYEQYF.

The table lists this clonotype with many counts. Here the CDR3 reads CASSQDLYRSIEAFF. CDR3 DNA: TGTGCCAGCAGCCAAGATCTCTACAGGTCAATAGAAGCTTTCTTT. The V and J genes are TRBV3-1 and TRBJ1-1, with D perhaps matching TRBD1 (5 bases). Germline lookup yields CDR1 LGHDT and CDR2 YNNKEL (reference sequence). This CDR3 spans 15 amino acids. Trimming removed 0 bases from V and 8 bases from J, with 16 bases in between.

For this clonotype: A much larger clone differs from this one at a single base, so this may be a read error. This chain connects TRBV12-3 or TRBV12-4 to TRBJ1-5; no definite D call. The CDR3 has 16 amino acids. The V gene lost 0 bases and the J gene lost 5 bases, with 14 bases spanning the gap. The CDR3 nucleotides are TGTGCCAGCAGTTTAGCGCTACGGCAGATCGATCAGCCCCAGCATTTT. It yields the protein CASSLALRQIDQPQHF.

This clonotype has a count of ten or more. This chain connects TRBV2 to TRBJ2-1, with 8 bases that match TRBD1. With 10 bases clipped from V and 6 bases from J, the junction kept 14 bases outside the gene matches. Germline V gene sequence: CDR1 SNHLY, CDR2 FYNNEI. CDR3 length equals 15 residues. CDR3: CANPNRQGLGNEQFF. The CDR3 region has the DNA TGTGCCAACCCAAACCGACAGGGGCTCGGCAATGAGCAGTTCTTC.

This clonotype was seen repeatedly, ten times or more. The chain recombines TRBV2 with TRBJ2-7; D unclear. Germline V gene data show CDR1 as SNHLY and CDR2 as FYNNEI. Trimming cost V 1 base and J 4 bases, with 17 bases left between them. The CDR3 extends over 16 amino acids. In DNA form, the CDR3 reads TGTGCCAGCAGTGAAGGCGTGATACCCGTTCAATACGAGCAGTACTTC. It specifies CASSEGVIPVQYEQYF.

The chain recombines TRBV2 with TRBJ2-1, with TRBD1 as a possible D gene (6 bases). The length of the CDR3 is 13 residues. The ends were cut back, 8 bases at V and 5 bases at J, with 13 bases in the middle. CDR1 and CDR2 from the germline V gene are SNHLY and FYNNEI. Here the CDR3 DNA reads TGTGCCAGCCGGGCCGGGACAAACAATGAGCAGTTCTTC. This codes for CASRAGTNNEQFF.

This clonotype was observed many times. The chain couples TRBV7-9 to TRBJ2-7, with 12 positions matching TRBD2. V lost 5 bases to trimming and J lost 6 bases; unmatched junction nucleotides: 5. CDR3 length: 14 amino acids. Per germline, CDR1 SEHNR and CDR2 FQNEAQ (reference sequence). CDR3 loop: CASSRLAGEAEQYF. The CDR3 region has the DNA TGTGCCAGCAGCCGACTAGCGGGAGAAGCCGAGCAGTACTTC. Combining the CDR3 with reference TRBV7-9 and TRBJ2-7 gives the whole variable domain DTGVSQNPRHKITKRGQNVTFRCDPISEHNRLYWYRQTLGQGPEFLTYFQNEAQLEKSRLLSDRFSAERPKGSFSTLEIQRTEQGDSAMYLCASSRLAGEAEQYFGPGTRLTVT.

This clonotype was seen ten or more times. The chain combines TRBV5-1 with TRBJ2-3; TRBD2 matches 14 bases. Germline-derived CDR1 and CDR2 are SGHRS and YFSETQ. Trimming cost V 2 bases and J 4 bases; bases outside gene matches: 9. This CDR3 region has 18 residues. The CDR3 coding sequence is TGCGCCAGCAGCTTTAGACTAGCGGGAGGGCCGGTCGCAGATACGCAGTATTTT. It yields the protein CASSFRLAGGPVADTQYF.

This clonotype was counted ten times or more. This chain joins TRBV12-3 or TRBV12-4 and TRBJ2-1; TRBD2 matches 12 bases. CDR3 size: 18 residues. V lost 3 bases and J lost 0; bases outside the gene matches: 6. CDR3 amino acids: CASSFIGTSGSSYNEQFF. DNA of the CDR3: TGTGCCAGCAGTTTCATTGGGACTAGCGGGTCCTCCTACAATGAGCAGTTCTTC.

The rearrangement links TRBV20-1 to TRBJ1-5; D remains ambiguous. The CDR3 runs to 14 residues. In germline, CDR1 is DFQATT, CDR2 SNEGSKA (reference sequence). The V end lost 6 bases, the J end lost 3 bases, and 15 bases lay between the germline ends. CDR3 residues: CSAVRGRNNQPQHF. In nucleotides, the CDR3 is TGCAGTGCCGTCCGTGGCAGGAACAATCAGCCCCAGCATTTT.

This clonotype came up many times. V and J are TRBV5-6 and TRBJ2-5, with 7 bases aligning to TRBD1. The germline CDR1 and CDR2 sequences are SGHDT and YYEEEE. Losses at the gene ends were 3 bases for V and 1 base for J; bases not matched to a gene: 6. The CDR3 extends over 15 amino acids. CDR3 DNA sequence: TGTGCCAGCAGCTCAGCCGGGACAGCCCAAGAGACCCAGTACTTC. Translation gives CASSSAGTAQETQYF.

V is TRBV20-1 and J is TRBJ1-3; D gene uncertain. CDR3 length: 17 amino acids. V was pared by 1 base and J by 2 bases, with 18 bases between. Germline V gene lookup returns CDR1 DFQATT and CDR2 SNEGSKA (reference sequence). This CDR3 is CSARANIREGPGNTIYF. The CDR3 bases are TGCAGTGCTAGAGCGAATATTAGGGAGGGTCCTGGAAACACCATATATTTT.